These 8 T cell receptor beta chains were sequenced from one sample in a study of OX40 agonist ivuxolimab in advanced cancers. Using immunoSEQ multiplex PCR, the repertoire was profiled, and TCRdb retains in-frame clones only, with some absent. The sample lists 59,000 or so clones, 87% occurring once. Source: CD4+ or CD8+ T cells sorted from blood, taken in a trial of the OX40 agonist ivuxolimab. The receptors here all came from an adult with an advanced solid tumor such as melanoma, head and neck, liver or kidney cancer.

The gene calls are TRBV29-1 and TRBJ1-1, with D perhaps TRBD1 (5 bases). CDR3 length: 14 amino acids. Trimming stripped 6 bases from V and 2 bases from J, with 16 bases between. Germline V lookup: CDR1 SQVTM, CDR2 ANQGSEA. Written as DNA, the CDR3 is TGCAGCGTGACCCAAGGGTGGACAAACACTGAAGCTTTCTTT. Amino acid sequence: CSVTQGWTNTEAFF.

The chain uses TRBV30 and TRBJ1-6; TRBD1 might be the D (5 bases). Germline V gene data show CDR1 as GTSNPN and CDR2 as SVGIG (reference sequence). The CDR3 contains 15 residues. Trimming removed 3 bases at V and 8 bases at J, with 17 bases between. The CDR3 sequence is CAWSTGMDTDSPLHF. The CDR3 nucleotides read TGTGCCTGGAGCACAGGCATGGATACGGATTCACCCCTCCACTTT.

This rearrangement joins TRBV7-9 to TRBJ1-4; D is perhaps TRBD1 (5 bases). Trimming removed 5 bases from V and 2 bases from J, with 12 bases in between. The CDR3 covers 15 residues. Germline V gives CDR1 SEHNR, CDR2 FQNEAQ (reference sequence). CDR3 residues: CASSPPDSTNEKLFF. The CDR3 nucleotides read TGTGCCAGCAGCCCCCCCGACAGTACTAATGAAAAACTGTTTTTT. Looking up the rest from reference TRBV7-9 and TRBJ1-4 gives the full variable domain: DTGVSQNPRHKITKRGQNVTFRCDPISEHNRLYWYRQTLGQGPEFLTYFQNEAQLEKSRLLSDRFSAERPKGSFSTLEIQRTEQGDSAMYLCASSPPDSTNEKLFFGSGTQLSVL.

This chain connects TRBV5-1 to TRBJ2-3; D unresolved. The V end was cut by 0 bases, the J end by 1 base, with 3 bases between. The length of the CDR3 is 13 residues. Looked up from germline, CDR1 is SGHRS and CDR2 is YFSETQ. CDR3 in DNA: TGCGCCAGCAGCTTGGGGGGCACAGATACGCAGTATTTT. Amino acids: CASSLGGTDTQYF.

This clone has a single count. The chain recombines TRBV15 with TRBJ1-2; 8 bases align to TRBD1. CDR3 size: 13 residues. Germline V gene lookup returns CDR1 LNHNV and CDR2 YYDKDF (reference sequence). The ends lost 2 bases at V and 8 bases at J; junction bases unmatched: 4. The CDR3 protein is CATSRQGADGYTF. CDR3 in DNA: TGTGCCACCAGCAGACAGGGGGCGGACGGCTACACCTTC.

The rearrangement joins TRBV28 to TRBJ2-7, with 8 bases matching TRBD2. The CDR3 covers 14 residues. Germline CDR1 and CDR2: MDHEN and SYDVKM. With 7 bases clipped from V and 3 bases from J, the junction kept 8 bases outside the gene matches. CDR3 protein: CASITSGGVYEQYF. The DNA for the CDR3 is TGTGCCAGCATCACTAGCGGAGGGGTCTACGAGCAGTACTTC.

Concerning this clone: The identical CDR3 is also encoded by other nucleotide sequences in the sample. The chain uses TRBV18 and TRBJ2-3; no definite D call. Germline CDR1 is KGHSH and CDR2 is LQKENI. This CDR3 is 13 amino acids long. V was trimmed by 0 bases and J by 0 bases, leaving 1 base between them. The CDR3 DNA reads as TGTGCCAGCTCACCACCAAGCACAGATACGCAGTATTTT. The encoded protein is CASSPPSTDTQYF.

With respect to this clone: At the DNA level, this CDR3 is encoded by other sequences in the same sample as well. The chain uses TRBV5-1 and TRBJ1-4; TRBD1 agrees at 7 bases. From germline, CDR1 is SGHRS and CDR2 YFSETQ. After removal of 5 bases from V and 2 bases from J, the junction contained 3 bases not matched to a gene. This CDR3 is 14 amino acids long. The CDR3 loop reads CASSSGQTNEKLFF. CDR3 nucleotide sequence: TGCGCCAGCAGTTCGGGACAGACTAATGAAAAACTGTTTTTT. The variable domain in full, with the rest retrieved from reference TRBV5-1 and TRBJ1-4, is KAGVTQTPRYLIKTRGQQVTLSCSPISGHRSVSWYQQTPGQGLQFLFEYFSETQRNKGNFPGRFSGRQFSNSRSEMNVSTLELGDSALYLCASSSGQTNEKLFFGSGTQLSVL.